What follows are 20 T cell receptor beta chains derived from one specimen sequenced in a study of blood T cell repertoires in COVID-19. Some clones are missing from TCRdb's copy, which holds only in-frame ones; the method was immunoSEQ multiplex PCR. The sample has around 150,000 clones, around 81% seen once. Sample: PBMCs or T cells enriched from blood (not recorded which). These receptors were taken from a middle-aged man who had recovered from COVID-19.

The chain has TRBV27 and TRBJ1-2; 7 bases match TRBD1. Germline V gives CDR1 MNHEY, CDR2 SMNVEV (reference sequence). The CDR3 runs to 15 residues. J gave up 8 bases and V 7 bases, and 16 bases lay outside the gene matches. As DNA, the CDR3 is TGTGCCAGCACCGACCTCGGGACAGTTAGTCGGGGCTACACCTTC. Protein: CASTDLGTVSRGYTF.

The chain combines TRBV16 with TRBJ1-2; weak D call: TRBD1 (5 bases). CDR3 length: 14 residues. V was clipped by 4 bases and J by 8 bases, with 17 bases between them. In germline, CDR1 is KGHSY, CDR2 FQNENV. This CDR3 reads CASSPGGKGNGYTF. The CDR3 DNA follows: TGTGCCAGCAGCCCCGGTGGAAAGGGGAACGGCTACACCTTC.

This chain uses TRBV7-8 with TRBJ1-2, with D possibly TRBD1 on 5 matching bases. CDR3 length equals 14 residues. Germline V gene sequence: CDR1 SGHVS, CDR2 FQNEAQ. Between the trimmed V and J ends, which lost 0 bases and 3 bases, there was a span of 8 bases. The CDR3 nucleotides are TGTGCCAGCAGCTTAGCGTCGGGGGACTATGGCTACACCTTC. It encodes CASSLASGDYGYTF.

The V call is TRBV6-6, the J call TRBJ1-6; D perhaps matches TRBD1 (6 bases). Trimming removed 6 bases at V and 8 bases at J, with 17 bases between. CDR1 is MNHNY and CDR2 is SVGAGI in the germline V gene (reference sequence). This CDR3 has 15 amino acids. Here the CDR3 reads CASSDLGQRDSPLHF. In DNA form, the CDR3 reads TGTGCCAGCAGCGACTTAGGACAGAGAGATTCACCCCTCCACTTT.

The CDR3 bases are TGTGCCAGCAGCGTAAGGGGGACGACTAGCACAGATACGCAGTATTTT. It is translated as CASSVRGTTSTDTQYF. V is TRBV9 and J is TRBJ2-3, with D perhaps TRBD1 (6 bases). Germline CDR1 SGDLS, CDR2 YYNGEE. The CDR3 runs 16 residues. Trimming removed 1 base from V and 0 bases from J, with 12 bases in between.

J is TRBJ1-2 and V is TRBV30; TRBD1 agrees at 8 bases. The CDR3 loop spans 14 amino acids. The germline V gene has CDR1 GTSNPN and CDR2 SVGIG (reference sequence). The V segment lost 2 bases and the J segment 2 bases; nucleotides outside the gene matches: 4. The CDR3 nucleotides are TGTGCCTGGAGTTGGGGACAGGTGAACTATGGCTACACCTTC. Its translation is CAWSWGQVNYGYTF.

V is TRBV5-4 and J is TRBJ1-6; D may be TRBD1 (5 bases). Trimming removed 4 bases from V and 5 bases from J, with 10 bases in between. Per germline, CDR1 SGHNT and CDR2 YYREEE (reference sequence). The CDR3 is 14 residues long. The CDR3 region is CASSPGLDNSPLHF. As DNA, the CDR3 is TGTGCCAGCAGCCCGGGACTCGATAATTCACCCCTCCACTTT.

The chain carries TRBV19 and TRBJ1-2; 7 positions agree with TRBD1. In germline, CDR1 is LNHDA, CDR2 SQIVND (reference sequence). Unmatched junction bases numbered 8, after V lost 7 bases and J lost 6 bases. This CDR3 spans 13 amino acids. CDR3 sequence: CASTYRGNDGYTF. The CDR3 DNA reads TGTGCCAGTACGTACAGGGGAAACGATGGCTACACCTTC.

This sequence joins TRBV19 and TRBJ2-7; TRBD1 is a possible D gene (6 bases). The germline CDR1 and CDR2 sequences are LNHDA and SQIVND (reference sequence). This CDR3 has 14 residues. V lost 6 bases, J lost 0 bases, and 12 bases lay in between. In nucleotides, the CDR3 is TGTGCCAGTAGGGGAACAGGGCTCTCCTACGAGCAGTACTTC. It encodes CASRGTGLSYEQYF.

V usage is TRBV7-2 and J usage is TRBJ2-3; 11 nucleotides agree with TRBD2. V lost 6 bases, J lost 5 bases, and 7 bases stayed unmatched. The CDR3 is 15 amino acids. Germline V gives CDR1 SGHTA, CDR2 FQGNSA. CDR3 sequence (DNA): TGTGCCAGCAGTCTTAGCGGGGGGGGCCTAGATACGCAGTATTTT. This codes for CASSLSGGGLDTQYF.

The chain carries TRBV5-1 and TRBJ2-5; 8 bases agree with TRBD2. From germline, CDR1 is SGHRS and CDR2 YFSETQ. V lost 3 bases, J lost 3 bases, and 4 bases stayed unmatched. The CDR3 totals 14 residues. The CDR3 reads CASSSTSVEETQYF. CDR3 nucleotides: TGCGCCAGCAGCTCGACTAGCGTAGAAGAGACCCAGTACTTC.

The table lists this clone with a count of one. The chain couples TRBV12-5 to TRBJ1-1, with 10 nucleotides matching TRBD1. Germline trimming cut 7 bases from V and 5 bases from J; bases unmatched to any gene: 10. The CDR3 consists of 15 residues. The V gene's germline CDR1 is LGHNT and CDR2 FRNRAP. As DNA, the CDR3 is TGTGCTAGTGCCCCTCCGGACAGGGGGTGGACTGAAGCTTTCTTT. Translation gives CASAPPDRGWTEAFF.

On this clone: A much bigger clone sits one base away, suggesting this may be a read error. The genes are TRBV9 and TRBJ1-2; no clear D gene. Germline values: CDR1 SGDLS, CDR2 YYNGEE. The CDR3 spans 12 residues. Trimming cost V 3 bases and J 4 bases, with 7 bases left between them. CDR3 DNA sequence: TGTGCCAGCAGCGCGGGGAGCTATGGCTACACCTTC. Protein: CASSAGSYGYTF.

At least ten counts were recorded for this clone. The rearrangement uses TRBV4-2 and TRBJ2-3; maybe TRBD2 (5 bases). Germline V gene sequence: CDR1 LGHNA, CDR2 YNFKEQ. V lost 3 bases, J lost 4 bases, and 11 bases lay in between. CDR3 length: 14 residues. This CDR3 reads CASSQSPGADTQYF. CDR3 DNA sequence: TGTGCCAGCAGCCAGTCCCCCGGGGCAGATACGCAGTATTTT.

The chain employs TRBV27 and TRBJ2-7; unclear D gene. V was cut by 5 bases and J by 4 bases, with 6 bases left in between. CDR1 is MNHEY and CDR2 is SMNVEV in the germline V gene (reference sequence). There are 11 residues in the CDR3. The CDR3: CASSTSYEQYF. CDR3 DNA: TGTGCCAGCAGTACAAGTTACGAGCAGTACTTC.

The chain is built from TRBV27 and TRBJ2-3; D perhaps matches TRBD2 (6 bases). V was clipped by 1 base and J by 3 bases, with 8 bases between them. The length of the CDR3 is 14 residues. The V gene's germline CDR1 is MNHEY and CDR2 SMNVEV (reference sequence). The CDR3, as DNA: TGTGCCAGCAGTTTATGGGGGGAAACAGATACGCAGTATTTT. It encodes CASSLWGETDTQYF.

The chain couples TRBV10-3 to TRBJ2-2; a possible D gene is TRBD2 (7 bases). From germline, CDR1 is ENHRY and CDR2 SYGVKD. The germline V and J ends were trimmed by 0 bases and 5 bases, with 16 bases remaining between them. The CDR3 is 17 amino acids. CDR3 sequence reads: CAISESGGAGKTGELFF. CDR3 DNA: TGTGCCATCAGTGAGTCAGGGGGGGCTGGAAAGACCGGGGAGCTGTTTTTT.

The chain is built from TRBV7-3 and TRBJ2-2; a possible D gene is TRBD1 (6 bases). The CDR3 is made up of 17 amino acids. Germline V lookup: CDR1 SGHTA, CDR2 FQGTGA. V lost 5 bases to trimming and J lost 0 bases, with 16 bases between them. The CDR3 here is CASSTGPQGANTGELFF. The CDR3 DNA sequence: TGTGCCAGCAGCACAGGTCCACAGGGTGCGAACACCGGGGAGCTGTTTTTT.

This chain uses TRBV18 with TRBJ2-1; the D gene is possibly TRBD1 (5 bases). V lost 5 bases and J lost 4, with 9 bases in between. The CDR3 totals 13 residues. Per the germline V gene, CDR1 is KGHSH and CDR2 is LQKENI. DNA of the CDR3: TGTGCCAGCTCATTCGGACAATACAATGAGCAGTTCTTC. This codes for CASSFGQYNEQFF.

This chain connects TRBV5-6 to TRBJ1-2; 8 nucleotides agree with TRBD1. J was trimmed by 6 bases and V by 4 bases; bases with no gene match: 11. Germline-derived CDR1 and CDR2 are SGHDT and YYEEEE. This CDR3 is 15 amino acids long. CDR3 in DNA: TGTGCCAGCAGCGAATGGACAGGGTGGAACAATGGCTACACCTTC. Protein: CASSEWTGWNNGYTF.